This T cell receptor (beta chain) is from a study of blood T cell repertoires in COVID-19. In the study overall: Collection of acute and convalescent COVID-19 samples took place in the United States, Italy and Spain.

The germline gives CDR1 MNHNY, CDR2 SVGAGI (reference sequence). CDR3 length equals 15 residues. Germline trimming cut 4 bases from V and 3 bases from J; bases unmatched to any gene: 6. This table comes from immunoSEQ multiplex PCR, and its TCRdb copy is limited to in-frame clones, with some not included. The top ten clones hold 14% to 15% of a sample with 52,000 or so clones, about 80% of them seen once. The source is a human donor in a cohort sampled during active COVID-19. The V and J genes are TRBV6-6 and TRBJ2-7; 10 bases line up with TRBD1. The sample taken for sequencing was peripheral blood. The DNA for the CDR3 is TGTGCCAGCAGTTGGGACAGGGGAGAGAACTACGAGCAGTACTTC. Its translation is CASSWDRGENYEQYF.